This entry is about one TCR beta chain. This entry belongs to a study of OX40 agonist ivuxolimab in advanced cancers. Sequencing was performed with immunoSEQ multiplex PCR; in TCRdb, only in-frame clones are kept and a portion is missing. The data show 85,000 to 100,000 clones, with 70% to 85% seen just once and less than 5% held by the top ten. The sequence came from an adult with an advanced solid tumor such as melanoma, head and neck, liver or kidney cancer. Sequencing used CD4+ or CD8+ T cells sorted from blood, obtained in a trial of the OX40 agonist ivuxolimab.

The CDR3 loop is CASSRAGLQRGYNEQFF. CDR3 DNA sequence: TGCGCCAGCAGCCGGGCCGGCCTCCAAAGGGGGTACAATGAGCAGTTCTTC. The chain links TRBV5-1 to TRBJ2-1; possibly TRBD1 for D (6 bases). V was trimmed by 4 bases and J by 4 bases, leaving 21 bases between them. CDR1 is SGHRS and CDR2 is YFSETQ in the germline V gene. The CDR3 is 17 residues long.